A selection of T cell receptor beta chains follows, all from one sample in a study of cytomegalovirus exposure and HLA in healthy donors. Clones were sequenced by immunoSEQ multiplex PCR, and TCRdb holds only the in-frame ones, with some missing. The sample contains over 120,000 clones, around 75% of which appear only once. Source material: PBMCs. The receptors here all came from a woman in her 30s in good health and CMV-seronegative. CDR3s include the opening cysteine and the closing phenylalanine or tryptophan. The order of the fields is CDR3 protein, CDR3 DNA, clone size, D gene, J gene, V gene. D genes are given only for firm matches. Only part of the rows carry a size: once, few, many, or a class if the clone is expanded.

cdr3_aa: CASSSWTSGLETQYF
cdr3_nt: TGTGCCAGTAGCAGCTGGACTAGCGGGCTGGAGACCCAGTACTTC
clone_size: NA
d_call: TRBD2
j_call: TRBJ2-5
v_call: TRBV19

cdr3_aa: CASSQSHGELRGQPQHF
cdr3_nt: TGCGCCAGCAGTCAATCCCATGGGGAATTGCGGGGGCAGCCCCAGCATTTT
clone_size: once
d_call: NA
j_call: TRBJ1-5
v_call: TRBV23-1

cdr3_aa: CASSSREGRFNEQFF
cdr3_nt: TGTGCCAGCAGCTCCCGGGAGGGCCGGTTCAATGAGCAGTTCTTC
clone_size: NA
d_call: TRBD2
j_call: TRBJ2-1
v_call: TRBV6-1

cdr3_aa: CASSYLRTGMNTEAFF
cdr3_nt: TGTGCCAGCAGTTACTTAAGGACAGGTATGAACACTGAAGCTTTCTTT
clone_size: NA
d_call: TRBD1
j_call: TRBJ1-1
v_call: TRBV6-5

cdr3_aa: CASSPFIGVSTEAFF
cdr3_nt: TGTGCCAGCAGCCCATTTATAGGGGTGAGCACTGAAGCTTTCTTT
clone_size: NA
d_call: NA
j_call: TRBJ1-1
v_call: TRBV7-2

cdr3_aa: CASSNRLAQSTDTQYF
cdr3_nt: TGTGCCAGCAGCAATCGACTAGCGCAGAGCACAGATACGCAGTATTTT
clone_size: NA
d_call: TRBD2
j_call: TRBJ2-3
v_call: TRBV5-6

cdr3_aa: CASSPTRGYGRGNEQYF
cdr3_nt: TGTGCCAGCAGCCCGACCCGGGGTTATGGGAGAGGTAACGAGCAGTACTTC
clone_size: NA
d_call: NA
j_call: TRBJ2-7
v_call: TRBV7-8

cdr3_aa: CASSPSRVTEAFF
cdr3_nt: TGTGCCAGCAGCCCCTCCAGGGTCACTGAAGCTTTCTTT
clone_size: NA
d_call: NA
j_call: TRBJ1-1
v_call: TRBV7-9

cdr3_aa: CASSELAGAETQYF
cdr3_nt: TGTGCCAGCAGTGAACTAGCGGGAGCAGAGACCCAGTACTTC
clone_size: NA
d_call: TRBD2
j_call: TRBJ2-5
v_call: TRBV6-1

cdr3_aa: CASSRRTGRGEKLFF
cdr3_nt: TGTGCCAGCAGCCGGCGGACAGGAAGAGGTGAAAAACTGTTTTTT
clone_size: NA
d_call: TRBD1
j_call: TRBJ1-4
v_call: TRBV7-9

cdr3_aa: CASSALDRIINYGYTF
cdr3_nt: TGTGCCAGCAGCGCCCTAGACAGAATTATTAACTATGGCTACACCTTC
clone_size: NA
d_call: NA
j_call: TRBJ1-2
v_call: TRBV9

cdr3_aa: CASRPADSRQETQYF
cdr3_nt: TGTGCCAGCAGACCGGCCGACAGTCGACAAGAGACCCAGTACTTC
clone_size: NA
d_call: NA
j_call: TRBJ2-5
v_call: TRBV5-4

cdr3_aa: CASSLDRGFHYEQYF
cdr3_nt: TGTGCCAGCAGCCTGGACAGGGGATTCCACTACGAGCAGTACTTC
clone_size: NA
d_call: TRBD1
j_call: TRBJ2-7
v_call: TRBV5-4

cdr3_aa: CAWSGAWAPRKTQYF
cdr3_nt: TGTGCCTGGAGTGGGGCCTGGGCCCCCAGGAAGACCCAGTACTTC
clone_size: NA
d_call: NA
j_call: TRBJ2-5
v_call: TRBV30

cdr3_aa: CASSSTGLASEQFF
cdr3_nt: TGTGCCAGCAGCTCGACGGGACTAGCGAGTGAGCAGTTCTTC
clone_size: NA
d_call: TRBD2
j_call: TRBJ2-1
v_call: TRBV5-4

cdr3_aa: CASSSSGQRQETQYF
cdr3_nt: TGTGCCAGCAGTTCCTCGGGACAGCGACAAGAGACCCAGTACTTC
clone_size: NA
d_call: TRBD1
j_call: TRBJ2-5
v_call: TRBV25-1

cdr3_aa: CASSSSGRVANEQFF
cdr3_nt: TGTGCCAGCAGCTCTAGCGGGAGGGTCGCCAATGAGCAGTTCTTC
clone_size: NA
d_call: TRBD2
j_call: TRBJ2-1
v_call: TRBV7-2

cdr3_aa: CASTSRTGHRETQYF
cdr3_nt: TGTGCCAGCACTAGCCGGACAGGGCATAGGGAGACCCAGTACTTC
clone_size: once
d_call: TRBD1
j_call: TRBJ2-5
v_call: TRBV6-5